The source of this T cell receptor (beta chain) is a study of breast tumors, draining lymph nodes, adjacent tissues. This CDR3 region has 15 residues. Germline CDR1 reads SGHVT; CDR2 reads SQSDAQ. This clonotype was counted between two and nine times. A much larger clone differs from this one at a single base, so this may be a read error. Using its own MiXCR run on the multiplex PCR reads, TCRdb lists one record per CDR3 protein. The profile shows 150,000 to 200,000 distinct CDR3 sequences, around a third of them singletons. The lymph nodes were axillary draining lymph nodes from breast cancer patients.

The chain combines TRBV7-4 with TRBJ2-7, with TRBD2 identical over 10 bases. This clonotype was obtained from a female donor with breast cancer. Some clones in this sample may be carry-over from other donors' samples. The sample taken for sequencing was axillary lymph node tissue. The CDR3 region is CASSAGTSVPYEQHF. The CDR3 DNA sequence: TGTGCCAGCAGCGCCGGGACTAGCGTGCCCTACGAGCAGCACTTC.